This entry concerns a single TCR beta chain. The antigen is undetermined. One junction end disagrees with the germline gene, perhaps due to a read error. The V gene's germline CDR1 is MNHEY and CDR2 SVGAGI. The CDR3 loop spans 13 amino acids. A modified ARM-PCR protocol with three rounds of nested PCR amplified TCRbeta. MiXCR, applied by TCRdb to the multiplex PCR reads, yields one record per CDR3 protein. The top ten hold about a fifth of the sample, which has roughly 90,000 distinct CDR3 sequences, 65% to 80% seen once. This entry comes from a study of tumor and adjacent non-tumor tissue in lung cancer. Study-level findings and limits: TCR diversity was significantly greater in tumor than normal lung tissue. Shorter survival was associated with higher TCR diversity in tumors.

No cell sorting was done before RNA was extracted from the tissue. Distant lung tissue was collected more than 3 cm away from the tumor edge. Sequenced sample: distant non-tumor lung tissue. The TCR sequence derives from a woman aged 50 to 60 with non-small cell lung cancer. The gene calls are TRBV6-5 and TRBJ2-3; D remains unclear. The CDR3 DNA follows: TGTGACAGCAGCCGATCGTTGCTAAATATGCAGTATTTT. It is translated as CDSSRSLLNMQYF.